This T cell receptor (beta chain) originates from a study of cytomegalovirus exposure and HLA in healthy donors. Findings and limits, study-wide: Judged likely to be a sequencing artifact was a cluster of highly shared sequence variants.

Primers: 60 Vbeta forward and 13 Jbeta reverse. Method: immunoSEQ multiplex PCR; TCRdb's copy keeps in-frame clones and lacks some. The data contain approximately 170,000 clones, 60% to 85% of them singletons. In the case of this clone: The antigen remains unidentified.

Germline V gene sequence: CDR1 LNHNV, CDR2 YYDKDF (reference sequence). Deletions cut 3 bases from V and 7 bases from J, with 16 bases between. The CDR3 sequence is 14 residues long. The genes are TRBV15 and TRBJ2-7, with D tentatively TRBD2 (6 bases). This clonotype was sampled from a male donor in good health and CMV-seropositive. The sample consisted of PBMCs. The CDR3, as DNA: TGTGCCACCAGCAGCCACCGGGACTTCTTGGAGCAGTACTTC. Residues: CATSSHRDFLEQYF.